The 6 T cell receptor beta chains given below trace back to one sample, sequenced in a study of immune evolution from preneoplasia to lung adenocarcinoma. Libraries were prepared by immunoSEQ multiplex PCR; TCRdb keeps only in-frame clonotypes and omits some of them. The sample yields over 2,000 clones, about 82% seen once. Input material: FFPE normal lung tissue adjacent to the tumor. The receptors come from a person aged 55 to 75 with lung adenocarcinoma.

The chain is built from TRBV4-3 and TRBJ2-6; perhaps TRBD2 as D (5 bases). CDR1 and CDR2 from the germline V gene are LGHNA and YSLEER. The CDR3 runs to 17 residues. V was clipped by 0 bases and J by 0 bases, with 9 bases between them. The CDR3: CASSQDSSASGANVLTF. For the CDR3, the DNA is TGCGCCAGCAGCCAAGATAGTAGCGCCTCTGGGGCCAACGTCCTGACTTTC.

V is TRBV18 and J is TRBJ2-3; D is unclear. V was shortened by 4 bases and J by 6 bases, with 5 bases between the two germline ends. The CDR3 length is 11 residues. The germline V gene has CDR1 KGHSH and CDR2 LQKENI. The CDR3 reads CASSRLDTQYF. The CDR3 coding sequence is TGTGCCAGCTCACGTTTGGATACGCAGTATTTT.

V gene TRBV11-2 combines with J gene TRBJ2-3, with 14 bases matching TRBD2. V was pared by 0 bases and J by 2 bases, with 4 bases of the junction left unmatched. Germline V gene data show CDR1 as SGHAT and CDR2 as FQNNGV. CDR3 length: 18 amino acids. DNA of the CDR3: TGTGCCAGCAGCTTAGATCCGACTAGCGGGAGGGTCACAGATACGCAGTATTTT. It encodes CASSLDPTSGRVTDTQYF.

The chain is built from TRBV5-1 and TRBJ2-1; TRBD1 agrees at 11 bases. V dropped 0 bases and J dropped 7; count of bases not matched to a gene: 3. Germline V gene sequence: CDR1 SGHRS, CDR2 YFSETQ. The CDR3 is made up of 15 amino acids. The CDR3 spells CASSLGGQGVNEQFF. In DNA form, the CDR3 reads TGCGCCAGCAGCTTGGGGGGACAGGGGGTAAATGAGCAGTTCTTC.

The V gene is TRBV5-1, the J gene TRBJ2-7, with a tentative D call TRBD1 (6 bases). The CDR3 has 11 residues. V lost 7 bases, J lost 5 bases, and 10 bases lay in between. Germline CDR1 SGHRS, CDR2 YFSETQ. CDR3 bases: TGCGCCAGCTCACAGGGACACGAGCAGTACTTC. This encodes CASSQGHEQYF.

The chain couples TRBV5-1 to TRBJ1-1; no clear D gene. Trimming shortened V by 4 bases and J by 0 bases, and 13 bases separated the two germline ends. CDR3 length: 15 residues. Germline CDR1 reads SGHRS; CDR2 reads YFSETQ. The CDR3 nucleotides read TGCGCCAGCAGCCAGGTAGGGCCCGTGAACACTGAAGCTTTCTTT. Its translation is CASSQVGPVNTEAFF.